The 27 T cell receptor beta chains listed next were all sequenced from one sample in a study of blood T cell repertoires in COVID-19. TCRdb keeps only in-frame clones here, not all; method: immunoSEQ multiplex PCR. The table includes some 45,000 clones, 88% detected once. The material sequenced was peripheral blood. These receptors were taken from a human donor with active COVID-19. The donor label of this sample is uncertain.

The chain combines TRBV7-9 with TRBJ2-3; D is perhaps TRBD2 (6 bases). This CDR3 contains 13 residues. Germline loops: CDR1 SEHNR, CDR2 FQNEAQ (reference sequence). The CDR3 DNA sequence: TGTGAGACGGGCGCGGGAATCCCAGATACGCAGTATTTT. Translating gives CETGAGIPDTQYF.

The rearrangement uses TRBV19 and TRBJ1-1; 7 bases line up with TRBD1. CDR1 is LNHDA and CDR2 is SQIVND in the germline V gene (reference sequence). This CDR3 is built from 13 residues. J was trimmed by 5 bases and V by 6 bases; bases with no gene match: 6. The CDR3 nucleotides are TGTGCCAGTAGGGCACAGGGGCTGACTGAAGCTTTCTTT. Amino acids: CASRAQGLTEAFF. Combining the CDR3 with reference TRBV19 and TRBJ1-1 gives the whole variable domain DGGITQSPKYLFRKEGQNVTLSCEQNLNHDAMYWYRQDPGQGLRLIYYSQIVNDFQKGDIAEGYSVSREKKESFPLTVTSAQKNPTAFYLCASRAQGLTEAFFGQGTRLTVV.

The CDR3 DNA sequence: TGCGCCAGCAGCCTTGAGACAGGCGTCTATGGCTACACCTTC. Translated: CASSLETGVYGYTF. This chain connects TRBV4-3 to TRBJ1-2, with D perhaps TRBD1 (6 bases). The CDR3 spans 14 residues. Trimming left V 4 bases short and J 4 bases short, with 13 bases between. From germline, CDR1 is LGHNA and CDR2 YSLEER.

The V gene is TRBV5-1, the J gene TRBJ2-3; 8 bases line up with TRBD2. Germline CDR1 and CDR2: SGHRS and YFSETQ. The CDR3 has 17 residues. V lost 3 bases and J lost 2; bases outside the gene matches: 11. The CDR3 region is CASSWARASGYTDTQYF. As DNA, the CDR3 is TGCGCCAGCAGCTGGGCTCGGGCTAGCGGGTACACAGATACGCAGTATTTT.

This rearrangement joins TRBV5-1 to TRBJ2-2; TRBD1 matches at 8 bases. The CDR3 totals 15 residues. The V segment lost 0 bases and the J segment 6 bases; nucleotides outside the gene matches: 4. Germline CDR1 SGHRS, CDR2 YFSETQ. The CDR3 DNA reads as TGCGCCAGCAGCTTGGACGGACAGGGCGCCGGGGAGCTGTTTTTT. This sequence encodes CASSLDGQGAGELFF.

V usage is TRBV6-5 and J usage is TRBJ2-7; 9 bases fit TRBD1. From germline, CDR1 is MNHEY and CDR2 SVGAGI. This CDR3 contains 14 residues. With 6 bases clipped from V and 5 bases from J, the junction kept 8 bases outside the gene matches. The CDR3 coding sequence is TGTGCCAGCAGCCCCGGGACAGGGAACCACGAGCAGTACTTC. This codes for CASSPGTGNHEQYF.

The chain recombines TRBV28 with TRBJ2-7; possibly TRBD1 for D (6 bases). Trimming left V 6 bases short and J 6 bases short, with 21 bases between. Germline lookup yields CDR1 MDHEN and CDR2 SYDVKM. CDR3 length equals 15 residues. The CDR3, as DNA: TGTGCCAGCAGCCTTAGTCAGGGGAGTGCGGTCGAGCAGTACTTC. It is translated as CASSLSQGSAVEQYF.

The genes are TRBV12-3 or TRBV12-4 and TRBJ2-3; D not certain. The CDR3 is 13 residues long. Trimming cost V 3 bases and J 5 bases, with 9 bases left between them. The CDR3 region has the DNA TGTGCCAGCAGTTTCTCAGGAAAAGATACGCAGTATTTT. This codes for CASSFSGKDTQYF.

This chain joins TRBV3-1 (or the pseudogene TRBV3-2) and TRBJ2-1, with D tentatively TRBD1 (6 bases). CDR3 length: 17 residues. Germline CDR1 LGHDT, CDR2 YNNKEL (reference sequence). V was trimmed by 3 bases and J by 0 bases, leaving 15 bases between them. For the CDR3, the DNA is TGTGCCAGCAGCCAGGGGGCCGGACTCCACTCCTACAATGAGCAGTTCTTC. It translates to CASSQGAGLHSYNEQFF.

In its sample, this clone was seen once. This rearrangement joins TRBV9 to TRBJ2-1; 9 positions agree with TRBD1. V was pared by 0 bases and J by 2 bases, with 0 bases of the junction left unmatched. The CDR3 loop spans 15 amino acids. Germline CDR1 and CDR2: SGDLS and YYNGEE. CDR3 loop: CASSVGQGAYNEQFF. Written as DNA, the CDR3 is TGTGCCAGCAGCGTAGGACAGGGGGCCTACAATGAGCAGTTCTTC.

The genes are TRBV6-5 and TRBJ2-5; perhaps TRBD1 as D (5 bases). The germline V gene has CDR1 MNHEY and CDR2 SVGAGI. Deletions cut 4 bases from V and 5 bases from J, with 5 bases between. The CDR3 extends over 11 amino acids. The CDR3 region has the DNA TGTGCCAGCAGTTGGGGCGAGACCCAGTACTTC. Residues: CASSWGETQYF.

The rearrangement uses TRBV18 and TRBJ1-5; D is possibly TRBD1 (5 bases). The CDR3 is 15 residues long. V was pared by 3 bases and J by 6 bases, with 15 bases between. Germline assignment: CDR1 KGHSH and CDR2 LQKENI. In DNA form, the CDR3 reads TGTGCCAGCTCACCGAACGGCAGGGAAGGTCAGCCCCAGCATTTT. This gives the protein CASSPNGREGQPQHF.

The chain combines TRBV18 with TRBJ1-6; D uncertain. V was clipped by 3 bases and J by 7 bases, with 10 bases between them. Germline CDR1 KGHSH, CDR2 LQKENI. CDR3 length equals 14 residues. CDR3 nucleotide sequence: TGTGCCAGCTCACCGAATCTCGGGAATTCACCCCTCCACTTT. Its translation: CASSPNLGNSPLHF. The whole variable domain, remainder taken from reference TRBV18 and TRBJ1-6, is NAGVMQNPRHLVRRRGQEARLRCSPMKGHSHVYWYRQLPEEGLKFMVYLQKENIIDESGMPKERFSAEFPKEGPSILRIQQVVRGDSAAYFCASSPNLGNSPLHFGNGTRLTVT.

The CDR3 loop reads CASSLVQGHYNEQFF. The CDR3 DNA is TGCGCCAGCAGCTTAGTCCAGGGCCACTACAATGAGCAGTTCTTC. The chain employs TRBV5-1 and TRBJ2-1; D is possibly TRBD1 (5 bases). CDR1 and CDR2 (germline): SGHRS, YFSETQ. The CDR3 covers 15 residues. Trimming took off 2 bases at V and 3 bases at J, with 12 bases between the two ends.

The chain carries TRBV28 and TRBJ2-7; TRBD2 is a possible D gene (6 bases). Per the germline V gene, CDR1 is MDHEN and CDR2 is SYDVKM. Between the trimmed V and J ends, which lost 6 bases and 3 bases, there was a span of 18 bases. This CDR3 has 15 residues. CDR3 amino acids: CASRRGEAGLYEQYF. Written as DNA, the CDR3 is TGTGCCAGCAGACGAGGTGAGGCGGGACTCTACGAGCAGTACTTC.

The J gene is TRBJ2-7, the V gene TRBV7-2, with TRBD1 identical over 9 bases. The V gene's germline CDR1 is SGHTA and CDR2 FQGNSA. Unmatched junction bases numbered 11, after V lost 3 bases and J lost 2 bases. The CDR3 is made up of 17 amino acids. CDR3 DNA: TGTGCCAGCAGCTTTGTCGGGACAGGGTGGGATACCTACGAGCAGTACTTC. Its translation is CASSFVGTGWDTYEQYF.

The J gene is TRBJ1-3, the V gene TRBV7-3; TRBD1 matches 7 bases. The CDR3 contains 15 residues. J lost 4 bases, V lost 5 bases, and 8 bases had no gene match. Germline V gene sequence: CDR1 SGHTA, CDR2 FQGTGA. CDR3 coding DNA: TGTGCCAGCAGCCTTACAGGGGACCGCGGAAACACCATATATTTT. Amino acids: CASSLTGDRGNTIYF.

The genes are TRBV11-1 and TRBJ2-2; TRBD1 aligns across 8 bases. The J segment lost 7 bases and the V segment lost 2 bases, leaving 9 bases of the junction unmatched. The CDR3 totals 16 residues. The V gene's germline CDR1 is SGHAT and CDR2 FQDESV (reference sequence). The CDR3 protein is CASSLWQGAVNGELFF. The CDR3 DNA is TGTGCCAGCAGCTTATGGCAGGGGGCTGTGAACGGGGAGCTGTTTTTT.

J is TRBJ2-3 and V is TRBV11-2; possible D gene TRBD1, 6 bases. V lost 2 bases and J lost 3, with 12 bases in between. CDR1 and CDR2 from the germline V gene are SGHAT and FQNNGV. This CDR3 is 15 amino acids long. This CDR3 reads CASSLYHRVTDTQYF. The CDR3 bases are TGTGCCAGCAGCTTATATCACAGGGTAACAGATACGCAGTATTTT. The full variable domain, its missing parts supplied by reference TRBV11-2 and TRBJ2-3, is EAGVAQSPRYKIIEKRQSVAFWCNPISGHATLYWYQQILGQGPKLLIQFQNNGVVDDSQLPKDRFSAERLKGVDSTLKIQPAKLEDSAVYLCASSLYHRVTDTQYFGPGTRLTVL.

This clone was counted only a few times. The rearrangement uses TRBV28 and TRBJ2-5; D not resolved. CDR1 and CDR2 from the germline V gene are MDHEN and SYDVKM. The CDR3 spans 12 residues. V lost 7 bases, J lost 7 bases, and 13 bases lay in between. The CDR3 protein is CASTTDLRTQYF. The CDR3 nucleotides are TGTGCCAGCACTACAGACCTCAGGACCCAGTACTTC. Full variable domain (rest looked up from reference TRBV28 and TRBJ2-5): DVKVTQSSRYLVKRTGEKVFLECVQDMDHENMFWYRQDPGLGLRLIYFSYDVKMKEKGDIPEGYSVSREKKERFSLILESASTNQTSMYLCASTTDLRTQYFGPGTRLLVL.

This sequence joins TRBV18 and TRBJ2-7, with TRBD2 matching over 7 bases. CDR3 size: 13 residues. V lost 4 bases and J lost 5; bases outside the gene matches: 5. Germline values: CDR1 KGHSH, CDR2 LQKENI. CDR3 bases: TGTGCCAGCTCACTAGCGGGCCTGGACGAGCAGTACTTC. It is translated as CASSLAGLDEQYF.

The chain has TRBV5-4 and TRBJ2-1; D may be TRBD1 (6 bases). Germline loops: CDR1 SGHNT, CDR2 YYREEE (reference sequence). V was shortened by 2 bases and J by 6 bases, with 9 bases between the two germline ends. There are 13 residues in the CDR3. CDR3 sequence (DNA): TGTGCCAGCAGCTTACAGGGTCCCAATGAGCAGTTCTTC. It translates to CASSLQGPNEQFF.

The chain employs TRBV11-2 and TRBJ1-2, with a possible D match to TRBD1 (5 bases). V dropped 2 bases and J dropped 4 bases, with 20 bases sitting between them. This CDR3 is built from 17 residues. Germline assignment: CDR1 SGHAT and CDR2 FQNNGV. The CDR3 DNA follows: TGTGCCAGCAGCTTAAGGGGCTCGGGGGGAACCCTCTATGGCTACACCTTC. Amino acids: CASSLRGSGGTLYGYTF.

This chain joins TRBV4-1 and TRBJ2-1; no clear D gene. In germline, CDR1 is MGHRA, CDR2 YSYEKL. This CDR3 contains 15 residues. Trimming left V 2 bases short and J 2 bases short, with 10 bases between. The CDR3 nucleotides are TGCGCCAGCAGCCAATATCCACTCACCTACAATGAGCAGTTCTTC. Its translation is CASSQYPLTYNEQFF.

This chain links TRBV7-9 with TRBJ2-7; D gene uncertain. The CDR3 loop spans 14 amino acids. The V gene lost 3 bases and the J gene lost 0 bases, with 9 bases spanning the gap. Per the germline V gene, CDR1 is SEHNR and CDR2 is FQNEAQ (reference sequence). CDR3 DNA sequence: TGTGCCAGCAGCTTTTCAATGAGCTCCTACGAGCAGTACTTC. It translates to CASSFSMSSYEQYF.

The chain is built from TRBV6-1 and TRBJ2-7; possible D gene TRBD2, 6 bases. The germline gives CDR1 MNHNS, CDR2 SASEGT. The CDR3 extends over 15 amino acids. The V end was cut by 7 bases, the J end by 5 bases, with 21 bases between. The CDR3 reads CASIPEPGLGHEQYF. CDR3 sequence (DNA): TGTGCCAGCATCCCTGAGCCGGGACTGGGCCACGAGCAGTACTTC.

The sample holds a few counts of this clone. The rearrangement links TRBV28 to TRBJ1-5, with 7 nucleotides matching TRBD1. The length of the CDR3 is 16 residues. V lost 4 bases, J lost 5 bases, and 11 bases stayed unmatched. The germline CDR1 and CDR2 sequences are MDHEN and SYDVKM. The CDR3 DNA sequence: TGTGCCAGCAGTTCCCTAGACAGGGTAGGCGATCAGCCCCAGCATTTT. It yields the protein CASSSLDRVGDQPQHF.